This T cell receptor (beta chain) was documented in a study of OX40 agonist ivuxolimab in advanced cancers. Study summary: Three individuals attained partial responses, comprising one hepatocellular carcinoma case and two cutaneous melanoma cases.

Here immunoSEQ multiplex PCR was the method, and the copy in TCRdb shows in-frame clones only, minus some. The sample shows around 70,000 clones, about 85% of them seen only once. The CDR3 is made up of 14 amino acids. Germline values: CDR1 KGHSH, CDR2 LQKENI. Trimming removed 1 base at V and 3 bases at J, with 10 bases between. Note on this clone: Its antigen is still unknown.

Study-wide results and limits: Clonal expansion was seen in CD4+ and CD8+ blood T cells by week 6 at 0.1 to 3.0 mg/kg.

The specimen was CD4+ or CD8+ T cells sorted from blood, collected in a trial of the OX40 agonist ivuxolimab. The receptor comes from an adult with an advanced solid tumor such as melanoma, head and neck, liver or kidney cancer. The chain joins TRBV18 to TRBJ2-7; tentatively, D is TRBD2 (7 bases). The CDR3: CASSPREGGYEQYV. In DNA, the CDR3 is TGTGCCAGCTCACCACGGGAGGGGGGCTACGAGCAGTACGTC.